This TCR beta chain was captured in a study of T cells in Graves' hyperthyroidism and ophthalmopathy (dated by TCRdb to between 2017 and 2020). A note on the overall study: Peripheral blood was sampled at the time of initial diagnosis, prior to any treatment. Whether ophthalmopathy could be predicted prospectively was tested in an independent validation cohort made up of under 20 hyperthyroidism patients plus 17 patients who later progressed to ophthalmopathy. A discovery cohort of about a hundred patients, roughly 40 with Graves' ophthalmopathy and roughly 59 with stable Graves' hyperthyroidism, was used to find distinguishing TCR V-J signatures. The paper reports TCR Vbeta CDR3 sequencing of approximately 140 peripheral blood samples: under 45 ophthalmopathy, fewer than 85 hyperthyroidism and about 17 progressor patients. Following sampling, methimazole starting at 30 mg daily was given to hyperthyroidism patients, and high-dose intravenous methylprednisolone was given to ophthalmopathy patients. In more than five Graves' hyperthyroidism patients, the study also compared T-cell repertoires from thyroid tissue with T-cell repertoires from blood. For training and testing, the 95 to 100 patients in the discovery cohort were randomly divided in a 7:3 ratio.

With regard to this clonotype: Its antigen target is currently unknown. Base qualities were left out, and no much larger clone turns up one base away.

Measured from the cysteine to the phenylalanine, the CDR3 is 15 residues long. The only DNA kept is the CDR3, 45 bases in frame from the first base. CDR1 is given as DFQATT and CDR2 as SNEGSKA, both from the germline V gene (reference sequence). The V and J ends are trimmed by 3 bases and 6 bases, leaving 19 bases between them. Moderately to severely active disease, a Clinical Activity Score of at least 3, a NOSPECS grade of at least 4, and a duration under 3 months were present in ophthalmopathy patients. Patients with uncontrolled infections, other autoimmune diseases, pregnancy or lactation were excluded. Clinical symptoms, serum thyroxine and TRAb, thyroid ultrasound, and orbital computed tomography formed the basis for the diagnoses. Ficoll-Paque density gradient centrifugation was used to isolate PBMCs from about 9.4 ml of fresh peripheral blood. Total RNA was extracted using Trizol reagent, and RNA quality was assessed on an Agilent 2100 Bioanalyzer.

The TCR beta CDR3 regions were amplified from RNA transcripts. For the first round of RT-PCR on the TCR CDR3, the HTBI primer set was used together with the Qiagen OneStep RT-PCR kit. The libraries were constructed in a second round of multiplex PCR and then size-selected and purified. Sequencing of the libraries was done on an Illumina HiSeq2000 using paired-end 100 bp reads. On the study's bioinformatics: Raw data were processed with SOAPnuke, discarding reads with adapters, uncalled bases, mean Phred below 15, or no exact constant-primer or identifier match. High-quality paired reads were merged using COPE v1.2.5, and each unique nucleotide sequence was defined as a clonotype. MiTCR v1.1 was used to align clonotypes to the IMGT TRBV, TRBD and TRBJ reference segments. Only V-J combinations with frequency above 0.0001, covering about 99% of repertoires, were analysed. A TCS score was defined as the ratio of F50 (clonal expansion) to E x V (chaos), with BLOSUM62-based TCRdist applied between CDR3 peptides within each V-J. Welch's t-statistics and random forest reduced 500 to 550 V-J features to 10 to 15, which were used in a naive Bayes classifier (R e1071). TCRdb ran its own pipeline on the public reads, namely fastp trimming at Q25 and MiXCR clone calling, and kept in-frame beta chains. Each entry merges the rows of one CDR3 protein and shows their most common DNA and genes. These V and J calls originate from TCRdb's pipeline instead of the authors' own analysis. The sample has under 500,000 distinct CDR3 sequences on record, around 15% of them singletons. The top ten clonotypes cover 25% to 30% of the sample.

General study outcomes and caveats: During validation, the model predicted progression to ophthalmopathy a median of approximately 6 months ahead of onset, with around 71% sensitivity and roughly 72% specificity. Most expanded thyroid clonotypes (frequency above 0.001) were also found in blood, which suggests that blood repertoires may mirror thyroid immune responses. Sample size was not statistically predetermined, and blinding of investigators to group allocation was not performed. In cross-validation, a model built on a 13 V-J signature told ophthalmopathy apart from stable hyperthyroidism with about 90% sensitivity and roughly 81% specificity, and in testing the same model reached 80%/75%.

Rearrangement joined TRBV20-1 to TRBJ2-3; no D gene call is confident. Sequences were obtained from blood. This TCR came from a man over 45 with Graves' ophthalmopathy. The CDR3 reads as follows: CSARASSPIPDTQYF. The sequenced DNA is TGCAGTGCTAGGGCGTCGTCGCCAATCCCCGATACGCAGTATTTT.